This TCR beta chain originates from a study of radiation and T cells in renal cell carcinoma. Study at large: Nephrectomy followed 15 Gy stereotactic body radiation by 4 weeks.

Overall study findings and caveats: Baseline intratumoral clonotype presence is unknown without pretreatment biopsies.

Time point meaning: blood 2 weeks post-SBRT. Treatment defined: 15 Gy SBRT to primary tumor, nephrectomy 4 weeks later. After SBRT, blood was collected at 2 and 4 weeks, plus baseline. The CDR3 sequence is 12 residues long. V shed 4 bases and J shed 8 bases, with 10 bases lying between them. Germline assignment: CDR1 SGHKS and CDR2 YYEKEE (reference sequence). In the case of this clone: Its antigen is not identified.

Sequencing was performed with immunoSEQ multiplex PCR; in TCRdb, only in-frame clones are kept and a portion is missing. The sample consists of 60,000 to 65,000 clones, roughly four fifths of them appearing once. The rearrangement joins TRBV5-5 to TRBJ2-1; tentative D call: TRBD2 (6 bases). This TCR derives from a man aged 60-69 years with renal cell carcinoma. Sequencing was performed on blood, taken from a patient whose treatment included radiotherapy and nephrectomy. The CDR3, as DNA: TGTGCCAGCAGCACGGAGGGCTATGAGCAGTTCTTC. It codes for CASSTEGYEQFF.